This T cell receptor beta chain emerged from a study of Ad26.COV2.S vaccination and SARS-CoV-2 variants. A remark on this clone: In the same sample, other DNA sequences code for this CDR3.

CDR1 SQVTM and CDR2 ANQGSEA come from the germline V gene. V lost 6 bases, J lost 5 bases, and 2 bases stayed unmatched. The CDR3 has 11 residues. Clones were sequenced by immunoSEQ multiplex PCR, and TCRdb holds only the in-frame ones, with some missing. Of roughly 390,000 clones detected, approximately 86% appear once; the ten largest clones hold 3% to 4.5%. Described treatment: approximately 18 received Ad26.COV2.S at low or high dose, single or two shots; roughly 5 received placebo; per-sample allocation not given. Day 63 after the first vaccine or placebo injection was the time point for sampling.

Specimen: peripheral blood, collected in a trial of Ad26.COV2.S vaccine versus placebo. V is TRBV29-1 and J is TRBJ1-1; 8 bases fit TRBD1. The sequence was collected from a person aged 18-65 years who received the Ad26.COV2.S COVID-19 vaccine or a placebo. CDR3 nucleotides: TGCAGCGTGACAGGGGATACTGAAGCTTTCTTT. Protein product: CSVTGDTEAFF.